This T cell receptor beta chain was sequenced for a study of blood T cell repertoires in COVID-19 (dated by TCRdb to the early 2020s). Some background on the complete study: Collaborator samples came from the United States, Italy and Spain and covered acute and convalescent phases of COVID-19. Where available, HLA class I and class II types were taken from metadata supplied by the sample provider and were not determined by assay-based typing. Deeply sampled blood TCRbeta repertoires from subjects exposed to, actively infected with, or recovered from COVID-19 were included in the dataset. The prospective study material was composed of cDNA or gDNA derived from T cells, B-cell-depleted T cells, or PBMCs. Samples were obtained from the ongoing ImmuneRACE study (first 160 participants) and from 1,000 to 1,500 subjects provided by 6 global collaborators. The repertoires were released in a freely available public database intended as a resource for research on the immune response to SARS-CoV-2. Nearly every sample came with metadata listing a de-identified subject ID, COVID-19 status, age in years and sex.

The CDR1 and CDR2 encoded by the germline V gene are SNHLY and FYNNEI. From cysteine to phenylalanine, the CDR3 is 13 amino acids long. The only DNA kept is the CDR3, 39 bases in frame from the first base. From V the trimming removes 7 bases and from J it removes 1 base, while the gene matches leave 3 bases of the junction unaccounted for. General conclusions and limits of the study: How much clinical and demographic metadata was included differed by source and by participant, and the metadata was provided uncurated.

About this clone: There is no known antigen for this receptor. The sample holds no much larger clone one base away, and base qualities are not on file.

The immunoSEQ Assay, a bias-controlled multiplex PCR, was used to amplify TCRbeta CDR3 regions from genomic DNA. Turning to the authors' computational methods: Within the assay, amplification of reference gene primers was used to estimate how many nucleated cells each sample contained. To quantify the absolute abundance of each unique TCRbeta CDR3 rearrangement, sequence reads were collapsed and filtered. Productive Simpson clonality was computed per sample as the square root of Simpson's diversity index over productive rearrangements. The immuneACCESS repertoire file appears here via TCRdb, limited to in-frame rearrangements. These files lack a portion of the clones; in checked studies, under half of the deficit traces to unresolved V genes, and the cause of the others is not known. V, J and clone size were drawn from that table, and D and trimming were deduced from the DNA. The sample profile shows approximately 360,000 clones; 90% of them were found once. The ten largest account for 6.5% of the sample.

Whole blood was collected in K2EDTA tubes by collaborating institutions according to the institutions' own protocols. Collaborator samples were shipped for TCRbeta analysis as frozen whole blood, isolated PBMCs, or DNA extracted from either sample type. The source is a man younger than 35 with active or convalescent COVID-19. The sequence is built from TRBV2 and TRBJ1-1; 7 middle bases align to TRBD1. Sequencing was carried out using peripheral blood. The nucleotide sequence reads TGTGCCAGCACTGAGGGGGCGAACACTGAAGCTTTCTTT. Its protein is CASTEGANTEAFF.